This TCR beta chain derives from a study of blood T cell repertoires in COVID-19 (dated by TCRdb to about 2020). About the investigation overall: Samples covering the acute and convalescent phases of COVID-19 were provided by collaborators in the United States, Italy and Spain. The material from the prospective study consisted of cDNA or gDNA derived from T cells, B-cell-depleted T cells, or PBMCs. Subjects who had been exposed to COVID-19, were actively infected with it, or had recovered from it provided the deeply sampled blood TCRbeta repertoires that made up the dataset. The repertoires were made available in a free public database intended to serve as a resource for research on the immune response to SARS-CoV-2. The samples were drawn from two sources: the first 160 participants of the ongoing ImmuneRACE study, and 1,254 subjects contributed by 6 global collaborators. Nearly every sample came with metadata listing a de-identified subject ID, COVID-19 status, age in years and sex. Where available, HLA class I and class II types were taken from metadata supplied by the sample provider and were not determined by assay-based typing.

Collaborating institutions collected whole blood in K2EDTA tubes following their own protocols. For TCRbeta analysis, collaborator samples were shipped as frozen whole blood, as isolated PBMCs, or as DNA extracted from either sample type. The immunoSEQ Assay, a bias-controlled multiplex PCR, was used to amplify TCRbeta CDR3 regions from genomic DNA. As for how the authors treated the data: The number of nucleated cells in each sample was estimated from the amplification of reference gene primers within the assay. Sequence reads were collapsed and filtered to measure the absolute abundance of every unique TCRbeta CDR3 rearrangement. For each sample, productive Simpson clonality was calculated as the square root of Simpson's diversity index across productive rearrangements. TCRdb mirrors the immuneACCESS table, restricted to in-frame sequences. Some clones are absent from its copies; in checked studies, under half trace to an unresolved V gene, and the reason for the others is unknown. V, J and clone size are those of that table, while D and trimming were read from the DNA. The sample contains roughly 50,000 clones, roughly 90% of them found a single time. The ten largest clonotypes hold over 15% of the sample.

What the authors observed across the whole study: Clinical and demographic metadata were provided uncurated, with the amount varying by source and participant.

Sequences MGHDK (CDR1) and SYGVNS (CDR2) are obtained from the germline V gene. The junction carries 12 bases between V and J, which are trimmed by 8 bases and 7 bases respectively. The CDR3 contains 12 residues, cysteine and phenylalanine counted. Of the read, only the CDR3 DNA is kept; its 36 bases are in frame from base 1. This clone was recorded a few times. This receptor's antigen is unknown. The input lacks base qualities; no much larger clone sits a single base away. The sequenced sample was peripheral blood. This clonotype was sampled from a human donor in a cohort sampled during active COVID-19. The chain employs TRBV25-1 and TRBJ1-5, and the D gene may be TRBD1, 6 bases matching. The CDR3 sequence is CASRTGFQPQHF. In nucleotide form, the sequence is TGTGCCAGCCGTACAGGGTTCCAGCCCCAGCATTTT.